This TCR beta chain was sequenced in a study of cytomegalovirus exposure and HLA in healthy donors. Study-level background: The Caucasian-associated ancestry cluster held 65% to 85% of roughly 400 genotyped donors.

The PCR used 60 Vbeta and 13 Jbeta primers. Generated by immunoSEQ multiplex PCR, the TCRdb table keeps only in-frame clones and is missing some. The sample lists around 190,000 clones, 65% to 80% occurring once. Trimming took 3 bases from V and 2 from J, leaving 10 bases between them. This CDR3 contains 14 residues. The germline V gene has CDR1 SGHNT and CDR2 YENEEA. Details on this clone: Antigen specificity is unknown.

Study-level findings and limits: Later analysis associated a missense DCLRE1C variant with TCR beta V- and J-gene trimming. Many donors shared some public TCRs, even though most TCR sequences were rare.

The source material was PBMCs. The chain recombines TRBV11-3 with TRBJ1-1, with a weak D call TRBD1 (5 bases). This receptor was obtained from a man under 40 in good health and CMV-seropositive. CDR3 protein: CASSLGGGNTEAFF. CDR3 sequence (DNA): TGTGCCAGCAGCTTGGGCGGGGGTAACACTGAAGCTTTCTTT.